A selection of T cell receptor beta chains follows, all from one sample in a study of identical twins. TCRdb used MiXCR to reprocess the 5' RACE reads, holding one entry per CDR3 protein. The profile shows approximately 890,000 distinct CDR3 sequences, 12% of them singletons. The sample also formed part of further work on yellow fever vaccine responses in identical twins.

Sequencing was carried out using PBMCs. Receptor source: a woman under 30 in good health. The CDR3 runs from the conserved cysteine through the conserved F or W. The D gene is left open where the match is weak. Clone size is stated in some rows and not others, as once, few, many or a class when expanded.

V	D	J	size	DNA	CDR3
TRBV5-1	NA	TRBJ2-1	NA	TGCGCCAGCAGCTTTGGGGAGCGCTCCTACAATGAGCAGTTCTTC	CASSFGERSYNEQFF
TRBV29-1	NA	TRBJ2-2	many	TGCAGCGTTGACCGCGACTACCTCACCGGGGAGCTGTTTTTT	CSVDRDYLTGELFF
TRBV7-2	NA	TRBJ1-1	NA	TGTGCCAGCAGCTTACTAGGTCGAGGTGAAGCTTTCTTT	CASSLLGRGEAFF
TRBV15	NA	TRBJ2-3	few	TGTGCCACCAGCAGAGATGGGGGCGGGCCCACAGATACGCAGTATTTT	CATSRDGGGPTDTQYF
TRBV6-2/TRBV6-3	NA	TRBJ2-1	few	TGTGCCAGCAGTTACTCGATTTACGCAGCCGGAAATGAGCAGTTCTTC	CASSYSIYAAGNEQFF
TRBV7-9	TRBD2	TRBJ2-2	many	TGTGCCAGCAGCGGAGGGACTAGCGGGATCAACACCGGGGAGCTGTTTTTT	CASSGGTSGINTGELFF
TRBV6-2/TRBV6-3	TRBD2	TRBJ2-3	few	TGTGCCAGCAGAATAGCGGGACATGAGACAGATACGCAGTATTTT	CASRIAGHETDTQYF
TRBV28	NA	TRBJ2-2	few	TGTGCCAGCATTCGGGCAGAGAACACCGGGGAGCTGTTTTTT	CASIRAENTGELFF
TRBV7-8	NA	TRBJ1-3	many	TGTGCCAGCAGCTTTGGAACAGTTGGAAACACCATATATTTT	CASSFGTVGNTIYF
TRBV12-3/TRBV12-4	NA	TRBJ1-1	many	TGTGCCAGCGTCTCCAACCCTCTTGGGTACACTGAAGCTTTCTTT	CASVSNPLGYTEAFF
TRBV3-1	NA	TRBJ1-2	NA	TGTGCCAGCAGCCAAGTCGGGCAGGGGCTTGGCTACACCTTC	CASSQVGQGLGYTF
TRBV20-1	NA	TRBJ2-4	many	TGCAGTGCGGGGGAGATTCCGGCGAACATTCAGTACTTC	CSAGEIPANIQYF
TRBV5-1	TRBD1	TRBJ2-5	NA	TGCGCCAGCAGCTTTGGACAGGGCTGGGAGACCCAGTACTTC	CASSFGQGWETQYF
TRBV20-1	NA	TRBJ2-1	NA	TGCAGTGCTAGAGGACTAGTTGGAGATGAGCAGTTCTTC	CSARGLVGDEQFF
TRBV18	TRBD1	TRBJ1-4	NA	TGTGCCAGCTCACCAACGGGACAGGGGAATGAAAAACTGTTTTTT	CASSPTGQGNEKLFF
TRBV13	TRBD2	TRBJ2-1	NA	TGTGCCAGCAGCCCATATAGCGGGAGCTCCTACAATGAGCAGTTCTTC	CASSPYSGSSYNEQFF
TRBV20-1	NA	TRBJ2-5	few	TGCAGTGCTAGAGAGGGACAAGAGACCCAGTACTTC	CSAREGQETQYF
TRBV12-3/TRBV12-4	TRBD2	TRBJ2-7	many	TGTGCCAGCAGTTCCGTAGCGGGGGACTACGAGCAGTACTTC	CASSSVAGDYEQYF
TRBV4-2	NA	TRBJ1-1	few	TGTGCCAGCAGCCAACACTCCGGCAACACTGAAGCTTTCTTT	CASSQHSGNTEAFF
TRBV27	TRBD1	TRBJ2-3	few	TGTGCCAGCAGTACACGACAGGGAACAGGCACAGATACGCAGTATTTT	CASSTRQGTGTDTQYF
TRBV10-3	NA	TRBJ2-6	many	TGTGCCATCAGTGAGCCCAATTCTGGGGCCAACGTCCTGACTTTC	CAISEPNSGANVLTF
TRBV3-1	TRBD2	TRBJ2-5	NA	TGTGCCAGCAGCCAAGATAGCGTGGGACTAGGGGAGACCCAGTACTTC	CASSQDSVGLGETQYF
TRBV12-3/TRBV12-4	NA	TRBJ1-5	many	TGTGCCAGCAGTTTAGCGGGGTGGGGGAATCAGCCCCAGCATTTT	CASSLAGWGNQPQHF
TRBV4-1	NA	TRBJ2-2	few	TGCGCCAGCAGCCAAGAAATGGGACACCCCCCCGGGGAGCTGTTTTTT	CASSQEMGHPPGELFF
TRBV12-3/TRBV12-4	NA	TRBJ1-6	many	TGTGCCAGCAGTTTAGGAGGATGGGATTCACCCCTCCACTTT	CASSLGGWDSPLHF
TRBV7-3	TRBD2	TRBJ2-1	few	TGTGCCAGCGCGACGGGAGGAGGTAATGAGCAGTTCTTC	CASATGGGNEQFF
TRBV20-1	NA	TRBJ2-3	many	TGCAGTGGTCCTAGCACAGATACGCAGTATTTT	CSGPSTDTQYF
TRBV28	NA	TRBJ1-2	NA	TGTGCCAGCGGGACACTCCCCGGAGGGAACTATGGCTACACCTTC	CASGTLPGGNYGYTF
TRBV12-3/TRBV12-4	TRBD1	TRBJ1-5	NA	TGTGCCAGCAGTCTAAGCGGGACAGGGGTTCATCAGCCCCAGCATTTT	CASSLSGTGVHQPQHF
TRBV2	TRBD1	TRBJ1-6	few	TGTGCCAGATCAGGACAGGCGGCTTATAATTCACCCCTCCACTTT	CARSGQAAYNSPLHF
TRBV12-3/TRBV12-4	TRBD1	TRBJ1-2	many	TGTGCCAGCAGTAACGCTTGGGACAGGGGAGTTGGCTACACCTTC	CASSNAWDRGVGYTF
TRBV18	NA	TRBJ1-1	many	TGTGCCAGCTCACGGACGGCCCTATCTGGAGCTTTCTTT	CASSRTALSGAFF
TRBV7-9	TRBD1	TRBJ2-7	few	TGTGCCAGCACCCCTGGACAGGCACCTTCCTACGAGCAGTACTTC	CASTPGQAPSYEQYF
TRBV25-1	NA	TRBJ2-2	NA	TGTGCCAGCGGATGGTCAACAGTCACCGGGGAGCTGTTTTTT	CASGWSTVTGELFF
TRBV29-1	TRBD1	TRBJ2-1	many	TGCAGCGCCAAAGACAGGGGCGATGAGCAGTTCTTC	CSAKDRGDEQFF
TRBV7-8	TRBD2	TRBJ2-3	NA	TGTGCCAGCAGCTTAGACGCGACTAGCGTTGGCACAGATACGCAGTATTTT	CASSLDATSVGTDTQYF
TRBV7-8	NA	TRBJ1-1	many	TGTGCCAGCAGCCATAGGAACACTGAAGCTTTCTTT	CASSHRNTEAFF
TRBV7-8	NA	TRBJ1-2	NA	TGTGCCAGCAGCCAGACAGTAAACTATGGCTACACCTTC	CASSQTVNYGYTF
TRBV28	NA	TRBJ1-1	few	TGTGCCAGCAGCCTTTACCCCGCCGGGACGCCCCCGAACACTGAAGCTTTCTTT	CASSLYPAGTPPNTEAFF
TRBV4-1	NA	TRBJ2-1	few	TGCGCCAGCAGCCAGTCGACGATGAAGGGACTGGACAATGAGCAGTTCTTC	CASSQSTMKGLDNEQFF
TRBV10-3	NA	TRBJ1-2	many	TGTGCCATCAGTGAGTTTGCAGCTAACTATGGCTACACCTTC	CAISEFAANYGYTF
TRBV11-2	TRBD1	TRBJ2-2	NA	TGTGCCAGCAGCTTTGGGGACAGGGGTAACACCGGGGAGCTGTTTTTT	CASSFGDRGNTGELFF
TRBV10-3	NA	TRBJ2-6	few	TGTGCCATCAGTGAGTCGAACTCTGGGGCCAACGTCCTGACTTTC	CAISESNSGANVLTF
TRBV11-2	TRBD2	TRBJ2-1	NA	TGTGCCAGCAGCTTAGACGGGGGGATTTTTCCCTCCTACAATGAGCAGTTCTTC	CASSLDGGIFPSYNEQFF
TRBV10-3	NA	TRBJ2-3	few	TGTGCCATCAGTGAGCGGGAGTTCGAATTGGGAGAGGATACGCAGTATTTT	CAISEREFELGEDTQYF
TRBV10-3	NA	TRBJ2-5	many	TGTGCCATCAGTGAGCCCGGAGTTTCTGAGACCCAGTACTTC	CAISEPGVSETQYF
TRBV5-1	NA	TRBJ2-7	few	TGCGCCAGCAGCTCCTCCTCTGGACAGTCAATATTGCAATCCTACGAGCAGTACTTC	CASSSSSGQSILQSYEQYF
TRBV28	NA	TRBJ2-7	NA	TGTGCCAGCAGACCTCGTAGCGGATCTGCCCCCTACGAGCAGTACTTC	CASRPRSGSAPYEQYF